The next 21 T cell receptor beta chains were all read from a single sample in a study of blood T cells in healthy people across ages. It was with a sample-barcoded 5' primer and a J-beta primer mix that a second PCR of roughly 6 to 11 cycles was run. TCRdb redid the calling of the 5' RACE reads with MiXCR, one entry per CDR3 protein. The sample shows about 780,000 distinct CDR3 sequences, about 26% of them seen only once. The same data also went into a second study, on T cells of mothers and their children.

Source material: blood. These receptors all come from a boy aged 5 to 17 in good health.

CDR3 loop: CASSSTPTGYEQYF. CDR3 coding DNA: TGTGCCAGCTCCTCCACCCCTACCGGCTACGAGCAGTACTTC. The chain combines TRBV18 with TRBJ2-5, with unresolved D. The J call may be mistaken, given a closer DNA end match to TRBJ2-7. CDR1 is KGHSH and CDR2 is LQKENI in the germline V gene. The CDR3 length is 14 residues.

This clonotype was observed a few times. The chain carries TRBV7-3 and TRBJ2-2; D is unresolved. Germline CDR1 is SGHTA and CDR2 is FQGTGA. Trimming shortened V by 5 bases and J by 2 bases, and 9 bases separated the two germline ends. This CDR3 spans 14 amino acids. CDR3 sequence: CASSPQSNTGELFF. CDR3 nucleotide sequence: TGTGCCAGCAGCCCACAATCTAACACCGGGGAGCTGTTTTTT. The full variable domain, in which reference TRBV7-3 and TRBJ2-2 provide the parts outside the CDR3, is GAGVSQTPSNKVTEKGKYVELRCDPISGHTALYWYRQSLGQGPEFLIYFQGTGAADDSGLPNDRFFAVRPEGSVSTLKIQRTERGDSAVYLCASSPQSNTGELFFGEGSRLTVL.

This clonotype has only a few counts. The chain has TRBV12-3 or TRBV12-4 and TRBJ2-6; 8 bases map to TRBD1. The ends lost 6 bases at V and 1 base at J; junction bases unmatched: 8. There are 17 residues in the CDR3. The CDR3 region has the DNA TGTGCCAGCAGCCCCGGGACAGGATTGTCTGGGGCCAACGTCCTGACTTTC. It encodes CASSPGTGLSGANVLTF.

A few counts support this clonotype. This chain connects TRBV4-1 to TRBJ2-1, with 8 positions matching TRBD1. The better agreement between TRBJ2-7 and the DNA end casts doubt on the J call. The CDR3 runs 17 residues. Germline CDR1 MGHRA, CDR2 YSYEKL. CDR3 in amino acids: CASSHPKAGQGLYEQYF. The CDR3 region has the DNA TGCGCCAGCAGCCACCCCAAGGCAGGACAGGGTCTTTACGAGCAGTACTTC.

The chain recombines TRBV30 with TRBJ1-2; D unclear. The V gene lost 2 bases and the J gene lost 8 bases, with 12 bases spanning the gap. The CDR3 runs 12 residues. From germline, CDR1 is GTSNPN and CDR2 SVGIG (reference sequence). CDR3: CAWSRDIWGYTF. The CDR3, as DNA: TGTGCCTGGAGTAGAGACATCTGGGGCTACACCTTC. The complete variable domain, with remaining parts taken from reference TRBV30 and TRBJ1-2, reads SQTIHQWPATLVQPVGSPLSLECTVEGTSNPNLYWYRQAAGRGLQLLFYSVGIGQISSEVPQNLSASRPQDRQFILSSKKLLLSDSGFYLCAWSRDIWGYTFGSGTRLTVV.

There are a few counts of this clonotype. V and J are TRBV28 and TRBJ2-7, with 7 positions matching TRBD1. Losses at the gene ends were 7 bases for V and 2 bases for J; bases not matched to a gene: 11. The CDR3 loop spans 15 amino acids. Germline lookup yields CDR1 MDHEN and CDR2 SYDVKM. This CDR3 reads CASTPGTANTYEQYF. The CDR3 coding sequence is TGTGCCAGCACCCCCGGGACAGCGAATACCTACGAGCAGTACTTC.

The chain links TRBV29-1 to TRBJ1-1, with D unclear. The germline V and J ends were trimmed by 4 bases and 4 bases, with 10 bases remaining between them. The CDR3 contains 12 residues. Germline CDR1 reads SQVTM; CDR2 reads ANQGSEA. CDR3 sequence: CSVGPVGTEAFF. The CDR3 DNA reads TGCAGCGTTGGACCGGTCGGCACTGAAGCTTTCTTT.

This clonotype was seen more than once but under ten times. J is TRBJ2-1 and V is TRBV5-1; D may be TRBD1 or TRBD2 (6 bases each). CDR3 length: 14 residues. Germline lookup yields CDR1 SGHRS and CDR2 YFSETQ. With 8 bases removed from V and 6 bases from J, the gap between germline ends came to 18 bases. Here the CDR3 reads CASGAGGGINEQFF. CDR3 bases: TGCGCCAGTGGGGCCGGGGGCGGGATCAATGAGCAGTTCTTC.

The chain links TRBV2 to TRBJ1-2, with 9 bases matching TRBD1. CDR3 size: 13 residues. With V trimmed by 5 bases and J by 9 bases, 7 bases remained unmatched. The V gene's germline CDR1 is SNHLY and CDR2 FYNNEI. DNA for the CDR3: TGTGCCAGCAGTCCCGGGACAGGGTCTCGCTACACCTTC. The encoded protein is CASSPGTGSRYTF.

The chain uses TRBV3-1 and TRBJ1-1; D is undetermined. V was trimmed by 2 bases and J by 2 bases, leaving 9 bases between them. Germline values: CDR1 LGHDT, CDR2 YNNKEL (reference sequence). The CDR3 has 14 residues. CDR3 in amino acids: CASSQIGLNTEAFF. The CDR3 region has the DNA TGTGCCAGCAGCCAAATCGGACTTAACACTGAAGCTTTCTTT.

In this sample, this clonotype turned up a few times. This chain joins TRBV3-1 and TRBJ2-7; 10 nucleotides align to TRBD1. The CDR3 extends over 17 amino acids. Germline V gene data show CDR1 as LGHDT and CDR2 as YNNKEL (reference sequence). The V segment lost 3 bases and the J segment 4 bases; nucleotides outside the gene matches: 12. The CDR3, as DNA: TGTGCCAGCAGCCACCTTATGGCGGACAGGGGGGCTTACGAGCAGTACTTC. Translating gives CASSHLMADRGAYEQYF.

The CDR3 DNA is TGTGCCAGCAGTCTAACTAGCGGGGGACCAACAGATACGCAGTATTTT. This codes for CASSLTSGGPTDTQYF. This chain joins TRBV6-5 and TRBJ2-3; TRBD2 matches at 11 bases. The V gene end was trimmed by 5 bases and the J gene end by 3 bases; junction bases not matched to a gene: 7. This CDR3 spans 16 amino acids. CDR1 MNHEY and CDR2 SVGAGI come from the germline V gene.

Written as DNA, the CDR3 is TGTGCCAGCAGGTCGGAAAAAAACATTCAGTACTTC. Protein sequence: CASRSEKNIQYF. The chain is built from TRBV7-2 and TRBJ2-4; D remains ambiguous. V was clipped by 6 bases and J by 4 bases, with 7 bases between them. Looked up from germline, CDR1 is SGHTA and CDR2 is FQGNSA. The CDR3 length is 12 residues.

This clonotype occurred a few times. The chain uses TRBV28 and TRBJ1-5; TRBD1 agrees at 10 bases. This CDR3 comprises 16 residues. Unmatched junction bases numbered 9, after V lost 3 bases and J lost 7 bases. The germline gives CDR1 MDHEN, CDR2 SYDVKM. CDR3 amino acids: CASSLTGGVPHQPQHF. DNA of the CDR3: TGTGCCAGCAGTTTGACAGGGGGCGTTCCACACCAGCCCCAGCATTTT.

The genes are TRBV24-1 and TRBJ2-1; D gene ambiguous. Judging by the DNA end, TRBJ2-5 fits better; the J call may be wrong. CDR1 and CDR2 (germline): KGHDR, SFDVKD. The CDR3 totals 13 residues. CDR3 protein: CATSDGRQETQYF. CDR3 in DNA: TGTGCCACCAGTGACGGTCGCCAAGAGACCCAGTACTTC.

This clonotype was found a few times. V gene TRBV7-9 combines with J gene TRBJ2-1; 7 positions agree with TRBD1. The junction had 7 bases not matched to a gene; V was cut back by 6 bases and J by 5 bases. The germline V gene encodes CDR1 SEHNR and CDR2 FQNEAQ (reference sequence). The CDR3 is 14 residues long. This chain's CDR3 is CASSAPGTDNEQFF. DNA of the CDR3: TGTGCCAGCAGTGCACCTGGGACAGACAATGAGCAGTTCTTC.

This rearrangement joins TRBV29-1 to TRBJ2-3; no definite D call. The V end was cut by 7 bases, the J end by 6 bases, with 23 bases between. From germline, CDR1 is SQVTM and CDR2 ANQGSEA. The CDR3 is 15 residues long. The CDR3 sequence: CSGGPDPREGDTQYF. The CDR3 DNA sequence: TGCAGCGGTGGCCCCGACCCACGCGAAGGGGATACGCAGTATTTT.

This clonotype turned up a few times. The chain couples TRBV27 to TRBJ1-2; D remains unclear. Trimming shortened V by 7 bases and J by 8 bases, and 20 bases separated the two germline ends. The CDR3 contains 14 residues. Germline CDR1 and CDR2: MNHEY and SMNVEV (reference sequence). The DNA for the CDR3 is TGTGCCAGCACCCCTCGGGTGGGCAGCCGAGGCTACACCTTC. This sequence encodes CASTPRVGSRGYTF.

This chain uses TRBV2 with TRBJ1-5, with 7 bases matching TRBD1. The CDR3 spans 14 residues. The germline gives CDR1 SNHLY, CDR2 FYNNEI. V shed 6 bases, J shed 3 bases, and the junction held 5 bases outside the gene matches. The CDR3 DNA reads TGTGCCAGCAGAGGACAGGCCTACAATCAGCCCCAGCATTTT. Amino acid sequence: CASRGQAYNQPQHF. Using reference TRBV2 and TRBJ1-5 for the parts outside the CDR3, the full variable domain is EPEVTQTPSHQVTQMGQEVILRCVPISNHLYFYWYRQILGQKVEFLVSFYNNEISEKSEIFDDQFSVERPDGSNFTLKIRSTKLEDSAMYFCASRGQAYNQPQHFGDGTRLSIL.

The rearrangement joins TRBV2 to TRBJ2-6; D perhaps matches TRBD1 (6 bases). The length of the CDR3 is 17 residues. Germline values: CDR1 SNHLY, CDR2 FYNNEI. Trimming took 6 bases from V and 0 from J, leaving 15 bases between them. The DNA of the CDR3 is TGTGCCAGCAGCGTTCCTGGGGGCTTCTCTGGGGCCAACGTCCTGACTTTC. Its protein product is CASSVPGGFSGANVLTF.

V and J are TRBV29-1 and TRBJ2-3; D is unclear. Looked up from germline, CDR1 is SQVTM and CDR2 is ANQGSEA. With 3 bases removed from V and 2 bases from J, the gap between germline ends came to 6 bases. The CDR3 is 12 residues long. DNA of the CDR3: TGCAGCGTTGAGAGTGTCACAGATACGCAGTATTTT. This sequence encodes CSVESVTDTQYF.